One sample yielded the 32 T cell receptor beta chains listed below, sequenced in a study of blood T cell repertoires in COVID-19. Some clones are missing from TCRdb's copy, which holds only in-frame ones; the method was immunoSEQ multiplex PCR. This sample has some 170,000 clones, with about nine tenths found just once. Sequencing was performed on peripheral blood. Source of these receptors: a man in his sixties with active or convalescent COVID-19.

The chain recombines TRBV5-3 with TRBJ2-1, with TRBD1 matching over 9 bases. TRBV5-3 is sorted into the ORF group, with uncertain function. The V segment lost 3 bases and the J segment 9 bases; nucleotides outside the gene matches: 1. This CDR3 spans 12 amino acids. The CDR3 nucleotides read TGTGCCAGAAGCTGGACAGGGGTTGAGCAGTTCTTC. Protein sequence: CARSWTGVEQFF.

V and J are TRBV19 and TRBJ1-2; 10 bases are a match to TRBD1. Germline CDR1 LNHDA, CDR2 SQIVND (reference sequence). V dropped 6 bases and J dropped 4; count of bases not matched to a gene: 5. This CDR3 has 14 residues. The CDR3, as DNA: TGTGCCAGTAGGGGGACAGGGGCTATCTATGGCTACACCTTC. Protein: CASRGTGAIYGYTF.

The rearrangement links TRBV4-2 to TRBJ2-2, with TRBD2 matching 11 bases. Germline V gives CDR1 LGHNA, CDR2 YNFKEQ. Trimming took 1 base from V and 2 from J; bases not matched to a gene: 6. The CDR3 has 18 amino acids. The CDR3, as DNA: TGTGCCAGCAGCCAAGTCCAAGGACTAGCGGGTAACACCGGGGAGCTGTTTTTT. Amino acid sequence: CASSQVQGLAGNTGELFF.

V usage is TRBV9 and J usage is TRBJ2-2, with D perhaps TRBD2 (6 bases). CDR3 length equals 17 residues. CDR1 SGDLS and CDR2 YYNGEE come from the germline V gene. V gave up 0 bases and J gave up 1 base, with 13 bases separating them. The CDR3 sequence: CASSVVSVRGNTGELFF. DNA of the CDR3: TGTGCCAGCAGCGTAGTTAGCGTGCGGGGGAACACCGGGGAGCTGTTTTTT.

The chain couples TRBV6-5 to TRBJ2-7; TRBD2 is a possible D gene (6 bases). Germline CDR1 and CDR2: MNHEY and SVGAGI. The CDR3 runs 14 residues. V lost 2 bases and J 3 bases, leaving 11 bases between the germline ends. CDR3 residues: CASSYRDFNYEQYF. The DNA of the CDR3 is TGTGCCAGCAGTTACCGGGACTTCAACTACGAGCAGTACTTC.

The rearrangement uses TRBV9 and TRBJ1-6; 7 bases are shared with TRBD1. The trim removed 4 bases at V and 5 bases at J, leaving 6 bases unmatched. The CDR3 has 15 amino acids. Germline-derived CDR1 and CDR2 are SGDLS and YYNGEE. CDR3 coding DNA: TGTGCCAGCAGCCCTCATGGGACAGATAATTCACCCCTCCACTTT. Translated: CASSPHGTDNSPLHF.

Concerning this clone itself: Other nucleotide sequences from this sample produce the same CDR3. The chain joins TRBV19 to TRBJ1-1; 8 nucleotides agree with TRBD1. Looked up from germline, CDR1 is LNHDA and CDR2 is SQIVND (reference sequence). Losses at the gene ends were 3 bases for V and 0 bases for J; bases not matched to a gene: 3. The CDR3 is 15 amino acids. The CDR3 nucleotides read TGTGCCAGTAGTATTGGACAGGGCATGAACACTGAAGCTTTCTTT. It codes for CASSIGQGMNTEAFF.

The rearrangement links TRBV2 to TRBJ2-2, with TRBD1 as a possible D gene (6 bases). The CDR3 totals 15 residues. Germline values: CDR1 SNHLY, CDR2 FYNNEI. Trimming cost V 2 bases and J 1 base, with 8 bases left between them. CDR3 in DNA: TGTGCCAGCAGTGAACAGGGACAGAACACCGGGGAGCTGTTTTTT. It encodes CASSEQGQNTGELFF.

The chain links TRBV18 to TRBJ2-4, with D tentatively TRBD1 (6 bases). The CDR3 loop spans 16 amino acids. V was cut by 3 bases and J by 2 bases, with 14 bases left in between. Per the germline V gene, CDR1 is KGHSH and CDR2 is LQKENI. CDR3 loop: CASSPAGTQTKNIQYF. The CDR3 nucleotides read TGTGCCAGCTCACCCGCCGGGACACAGACCAAAAACATTCAGTACTTC.

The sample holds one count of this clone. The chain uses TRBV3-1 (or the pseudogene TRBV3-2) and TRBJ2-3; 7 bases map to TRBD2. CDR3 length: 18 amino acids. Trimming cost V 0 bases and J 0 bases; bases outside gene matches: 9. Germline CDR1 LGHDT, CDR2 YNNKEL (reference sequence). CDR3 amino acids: CASSQDDAGVDSTDTQYF. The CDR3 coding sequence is TGTGCCAGCAGCCAAGATGATGCGGGGGTCGATAGCACAGATACGCAGTATTTT.

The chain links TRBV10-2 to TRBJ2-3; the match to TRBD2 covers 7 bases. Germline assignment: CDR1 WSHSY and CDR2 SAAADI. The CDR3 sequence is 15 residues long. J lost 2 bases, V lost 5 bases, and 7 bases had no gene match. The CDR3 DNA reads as TGCGCCAGCAGTTCTTCAGCGGGATCCACAGATACGCAGTATTTT. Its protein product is CASSSSAGSTDTQYF.

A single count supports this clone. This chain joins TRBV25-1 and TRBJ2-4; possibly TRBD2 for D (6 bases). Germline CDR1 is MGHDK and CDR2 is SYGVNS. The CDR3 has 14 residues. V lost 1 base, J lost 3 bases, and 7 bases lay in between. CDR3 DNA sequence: TGTGCCAGCAGTGAATCCGGGAGCAAAAACATTCAGTACTTC. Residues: CASSESGSKNIQYF. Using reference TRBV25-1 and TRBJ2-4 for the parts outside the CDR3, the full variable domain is EADIYQTPRYLVIGTGKKITLECSQTMGHDKMYWYQQDPGMELHLIHYSYGVNSTEKGDLSSESTVSRIRTEHFPLTLESARPSHTSQYLCASSESGSKNIQYFGAGTRLSVL.

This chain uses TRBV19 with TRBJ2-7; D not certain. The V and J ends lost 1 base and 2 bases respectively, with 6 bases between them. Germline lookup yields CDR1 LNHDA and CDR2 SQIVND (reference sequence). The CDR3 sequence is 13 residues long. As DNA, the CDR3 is TGTGCCAGTAGTATAGGGGCGACCTACGAGCAGTACTTC. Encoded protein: CASSIGATYEQYF.

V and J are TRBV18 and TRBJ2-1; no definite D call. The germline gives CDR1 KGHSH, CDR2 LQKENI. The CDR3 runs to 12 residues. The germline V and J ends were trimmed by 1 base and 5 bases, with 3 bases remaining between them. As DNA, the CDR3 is TGTGCCAGCTCACCACTTAACAATGAGCAGTTCTTC. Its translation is CASSPLNNEQFF.

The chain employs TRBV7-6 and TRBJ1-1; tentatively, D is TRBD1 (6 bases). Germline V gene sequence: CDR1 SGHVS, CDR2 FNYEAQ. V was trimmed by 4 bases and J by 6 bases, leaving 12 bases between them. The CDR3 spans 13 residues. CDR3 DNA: TGTGCCAGCAGCTCCACAGGGAGCGCTGAAGCTTTCTTT. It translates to CASSSTGSAEAFF.

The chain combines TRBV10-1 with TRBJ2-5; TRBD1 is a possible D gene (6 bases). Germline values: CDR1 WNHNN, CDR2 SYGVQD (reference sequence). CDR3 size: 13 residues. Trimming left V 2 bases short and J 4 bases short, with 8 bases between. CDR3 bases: TGCGCCAGCAGTGAGGGCAGGGGAGAGACCCAGTACTTC. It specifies CASSEGRGETQYF.

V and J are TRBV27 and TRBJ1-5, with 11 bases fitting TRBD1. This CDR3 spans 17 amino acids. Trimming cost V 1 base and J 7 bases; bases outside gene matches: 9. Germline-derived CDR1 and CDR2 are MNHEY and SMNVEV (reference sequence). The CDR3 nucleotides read TGTGCCAGCAGTTTATTCGGGACAGGGGGGGGCGGACAGCCCCAGCATTTT. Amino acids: CASSLFGTGGGGQPQHF.

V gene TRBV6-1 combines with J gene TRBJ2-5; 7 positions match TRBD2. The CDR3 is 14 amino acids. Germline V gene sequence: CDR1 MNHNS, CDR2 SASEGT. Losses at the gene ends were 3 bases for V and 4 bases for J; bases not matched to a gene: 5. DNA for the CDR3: TGTGCCAGCAGTGATCGGACGGGAGGAGAGACCCAGTACTTC. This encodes CASSDRTGGETQYF.

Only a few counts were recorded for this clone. The DNA of the CDR3 is TGCGCCAGCAGCTTAACGGGATTCACAGATACGCAGTATTTT. This translates into CASSLTGFTDTQYF. The rearrangement joins TRBV5-1 to TRBJ2-3; the D gene is possibly TRBD2 (5 bases). Trimming pared 2 bases from V and 2 bases from J, leaving 9 bases between. CDR3 size: 14 residues. Germline V gene sequence: CDR1 SGHRS, CDR2 YFSETQ.

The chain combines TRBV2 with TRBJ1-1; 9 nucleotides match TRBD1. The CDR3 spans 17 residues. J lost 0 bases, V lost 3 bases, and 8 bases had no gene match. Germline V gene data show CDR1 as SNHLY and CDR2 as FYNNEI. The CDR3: CASSEGGTGSLNTEAFF. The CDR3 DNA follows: TGTGCCAGCAGTGAGGGCGGGACAGGGAGTTTGAACACTGAAGCTTTCTTT. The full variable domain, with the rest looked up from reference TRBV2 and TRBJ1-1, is EPEVTQTPSHQVTQMGQEVILRCVPISNHLYFYWYRQILGQKVEFLVSFYNNEISEKSEIFDDQFSVERPDGSNFTLKIRSTKLEDSAMYFCASSEGGTGSLNTEAFFGQGTRLTVV.

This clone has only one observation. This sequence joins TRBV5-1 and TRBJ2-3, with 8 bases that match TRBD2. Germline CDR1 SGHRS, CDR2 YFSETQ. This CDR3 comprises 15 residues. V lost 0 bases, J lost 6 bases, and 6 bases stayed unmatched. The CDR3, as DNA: TGCGCCAGCAGCTTGGCACCTACTAGCGGCGATACGCAGTATTTT. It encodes CASSLAPTSGDTQYF.

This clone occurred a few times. The CDR3 spells CASSQTRTGANYGYTF. The DNA of the CDR3 is TGTGCCAGCAGCCAAACCCGGACAGGGGCTAACTATGGCTACACCTTC. This chain joins TRBV4-2 and TRBJ1-2, with TRBD1 matching over 9 bases. The ends lost 2 bases at V and 0 bases at J; junction bases unmatched: 4. This CDR3 comprises 16 residues. Germline assignment: CDR1 LGHNA and CDR2 YNFKEQ.

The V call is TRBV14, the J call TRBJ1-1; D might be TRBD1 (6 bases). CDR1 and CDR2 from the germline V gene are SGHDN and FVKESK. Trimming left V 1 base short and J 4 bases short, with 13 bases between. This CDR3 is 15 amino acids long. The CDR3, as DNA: TGTGCCAGCAGCCAAGTAGTGGGGGCGAGCACTGAAGCTTTCTTT. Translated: CASSQVVGASTEAFF.

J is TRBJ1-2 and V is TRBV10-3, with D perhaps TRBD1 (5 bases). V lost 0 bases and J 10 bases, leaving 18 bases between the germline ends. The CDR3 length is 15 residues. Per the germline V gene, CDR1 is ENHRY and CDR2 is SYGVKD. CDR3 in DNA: TGTGCCATCAGTGAGTCGTTTAGTCGGGGGGGTGACTACACCTTC. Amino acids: CAISESFSRGGDYTF.

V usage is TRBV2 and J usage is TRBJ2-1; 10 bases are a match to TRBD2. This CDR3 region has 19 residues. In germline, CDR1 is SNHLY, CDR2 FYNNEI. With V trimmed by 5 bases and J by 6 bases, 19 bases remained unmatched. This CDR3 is CASSLHYGVLAGDGNEQFF. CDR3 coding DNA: TGTGCCAGCAGTCTACACTATGGGGTCCTAGCGGGAGACGGCAATGAGCAGTTCTTC.

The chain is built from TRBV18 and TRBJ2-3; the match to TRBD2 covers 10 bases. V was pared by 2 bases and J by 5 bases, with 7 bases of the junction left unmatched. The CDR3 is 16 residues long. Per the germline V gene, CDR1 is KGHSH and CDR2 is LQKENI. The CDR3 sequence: CASSPGSGGARDTQYF. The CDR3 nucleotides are TGTGCCAGCTCACCAGGAAGCGGGGGGGCGAGAGATACGCAGTATTTT.

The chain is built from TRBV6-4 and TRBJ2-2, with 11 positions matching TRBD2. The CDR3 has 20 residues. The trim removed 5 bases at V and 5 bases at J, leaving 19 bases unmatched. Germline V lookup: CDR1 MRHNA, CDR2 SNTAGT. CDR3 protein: CASSLTSGGRGGRRTGELFF. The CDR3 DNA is TGTGCCAGCAGTCTTACTAGCGGGGGACGCGGAGGGAGACGTACCGGGGAGCTGTTTTTT.

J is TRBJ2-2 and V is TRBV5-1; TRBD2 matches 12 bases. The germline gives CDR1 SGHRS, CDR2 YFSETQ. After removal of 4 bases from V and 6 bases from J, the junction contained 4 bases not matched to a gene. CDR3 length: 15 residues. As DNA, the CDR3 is TGCGCCAGCAGCGTGACTAGCGGGAGTTCCGGGGAGCTGTTTTTT. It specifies CASSVTSGSSGELFF.

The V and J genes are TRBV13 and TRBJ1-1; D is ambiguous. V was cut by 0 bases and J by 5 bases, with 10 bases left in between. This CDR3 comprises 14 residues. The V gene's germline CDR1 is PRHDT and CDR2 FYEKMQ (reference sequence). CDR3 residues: CASSLGAGGTEAFF. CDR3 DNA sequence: TGTGCCAGCAGCTTAGGGGCCGGAGGGACTGAAGCTTTCTTT.

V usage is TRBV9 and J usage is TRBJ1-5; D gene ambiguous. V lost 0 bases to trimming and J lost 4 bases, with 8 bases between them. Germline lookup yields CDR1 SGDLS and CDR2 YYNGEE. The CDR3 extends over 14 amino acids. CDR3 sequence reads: CASSVGGWNQPQHF. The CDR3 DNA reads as TGTGCCAGCAGCGTAGGAGGTTGGAATCAGCCCCAGCATTTT.

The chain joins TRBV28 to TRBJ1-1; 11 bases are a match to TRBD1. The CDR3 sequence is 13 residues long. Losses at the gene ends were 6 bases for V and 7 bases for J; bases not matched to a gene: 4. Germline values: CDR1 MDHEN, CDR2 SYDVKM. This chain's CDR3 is CASRDGTGGEAFF. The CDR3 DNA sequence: TGTGCCAGCAGAGACGGGACAGGGGGTGAAGCTTTCTTT.

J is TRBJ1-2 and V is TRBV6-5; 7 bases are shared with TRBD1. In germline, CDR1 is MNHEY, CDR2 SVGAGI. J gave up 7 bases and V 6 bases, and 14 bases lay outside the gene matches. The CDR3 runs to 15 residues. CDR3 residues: CASRPTGWDVAGYTF. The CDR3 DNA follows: TGTGCCAGCAGACCGACAGGGTGGGATGTAGCTGGCTACACCTTC.